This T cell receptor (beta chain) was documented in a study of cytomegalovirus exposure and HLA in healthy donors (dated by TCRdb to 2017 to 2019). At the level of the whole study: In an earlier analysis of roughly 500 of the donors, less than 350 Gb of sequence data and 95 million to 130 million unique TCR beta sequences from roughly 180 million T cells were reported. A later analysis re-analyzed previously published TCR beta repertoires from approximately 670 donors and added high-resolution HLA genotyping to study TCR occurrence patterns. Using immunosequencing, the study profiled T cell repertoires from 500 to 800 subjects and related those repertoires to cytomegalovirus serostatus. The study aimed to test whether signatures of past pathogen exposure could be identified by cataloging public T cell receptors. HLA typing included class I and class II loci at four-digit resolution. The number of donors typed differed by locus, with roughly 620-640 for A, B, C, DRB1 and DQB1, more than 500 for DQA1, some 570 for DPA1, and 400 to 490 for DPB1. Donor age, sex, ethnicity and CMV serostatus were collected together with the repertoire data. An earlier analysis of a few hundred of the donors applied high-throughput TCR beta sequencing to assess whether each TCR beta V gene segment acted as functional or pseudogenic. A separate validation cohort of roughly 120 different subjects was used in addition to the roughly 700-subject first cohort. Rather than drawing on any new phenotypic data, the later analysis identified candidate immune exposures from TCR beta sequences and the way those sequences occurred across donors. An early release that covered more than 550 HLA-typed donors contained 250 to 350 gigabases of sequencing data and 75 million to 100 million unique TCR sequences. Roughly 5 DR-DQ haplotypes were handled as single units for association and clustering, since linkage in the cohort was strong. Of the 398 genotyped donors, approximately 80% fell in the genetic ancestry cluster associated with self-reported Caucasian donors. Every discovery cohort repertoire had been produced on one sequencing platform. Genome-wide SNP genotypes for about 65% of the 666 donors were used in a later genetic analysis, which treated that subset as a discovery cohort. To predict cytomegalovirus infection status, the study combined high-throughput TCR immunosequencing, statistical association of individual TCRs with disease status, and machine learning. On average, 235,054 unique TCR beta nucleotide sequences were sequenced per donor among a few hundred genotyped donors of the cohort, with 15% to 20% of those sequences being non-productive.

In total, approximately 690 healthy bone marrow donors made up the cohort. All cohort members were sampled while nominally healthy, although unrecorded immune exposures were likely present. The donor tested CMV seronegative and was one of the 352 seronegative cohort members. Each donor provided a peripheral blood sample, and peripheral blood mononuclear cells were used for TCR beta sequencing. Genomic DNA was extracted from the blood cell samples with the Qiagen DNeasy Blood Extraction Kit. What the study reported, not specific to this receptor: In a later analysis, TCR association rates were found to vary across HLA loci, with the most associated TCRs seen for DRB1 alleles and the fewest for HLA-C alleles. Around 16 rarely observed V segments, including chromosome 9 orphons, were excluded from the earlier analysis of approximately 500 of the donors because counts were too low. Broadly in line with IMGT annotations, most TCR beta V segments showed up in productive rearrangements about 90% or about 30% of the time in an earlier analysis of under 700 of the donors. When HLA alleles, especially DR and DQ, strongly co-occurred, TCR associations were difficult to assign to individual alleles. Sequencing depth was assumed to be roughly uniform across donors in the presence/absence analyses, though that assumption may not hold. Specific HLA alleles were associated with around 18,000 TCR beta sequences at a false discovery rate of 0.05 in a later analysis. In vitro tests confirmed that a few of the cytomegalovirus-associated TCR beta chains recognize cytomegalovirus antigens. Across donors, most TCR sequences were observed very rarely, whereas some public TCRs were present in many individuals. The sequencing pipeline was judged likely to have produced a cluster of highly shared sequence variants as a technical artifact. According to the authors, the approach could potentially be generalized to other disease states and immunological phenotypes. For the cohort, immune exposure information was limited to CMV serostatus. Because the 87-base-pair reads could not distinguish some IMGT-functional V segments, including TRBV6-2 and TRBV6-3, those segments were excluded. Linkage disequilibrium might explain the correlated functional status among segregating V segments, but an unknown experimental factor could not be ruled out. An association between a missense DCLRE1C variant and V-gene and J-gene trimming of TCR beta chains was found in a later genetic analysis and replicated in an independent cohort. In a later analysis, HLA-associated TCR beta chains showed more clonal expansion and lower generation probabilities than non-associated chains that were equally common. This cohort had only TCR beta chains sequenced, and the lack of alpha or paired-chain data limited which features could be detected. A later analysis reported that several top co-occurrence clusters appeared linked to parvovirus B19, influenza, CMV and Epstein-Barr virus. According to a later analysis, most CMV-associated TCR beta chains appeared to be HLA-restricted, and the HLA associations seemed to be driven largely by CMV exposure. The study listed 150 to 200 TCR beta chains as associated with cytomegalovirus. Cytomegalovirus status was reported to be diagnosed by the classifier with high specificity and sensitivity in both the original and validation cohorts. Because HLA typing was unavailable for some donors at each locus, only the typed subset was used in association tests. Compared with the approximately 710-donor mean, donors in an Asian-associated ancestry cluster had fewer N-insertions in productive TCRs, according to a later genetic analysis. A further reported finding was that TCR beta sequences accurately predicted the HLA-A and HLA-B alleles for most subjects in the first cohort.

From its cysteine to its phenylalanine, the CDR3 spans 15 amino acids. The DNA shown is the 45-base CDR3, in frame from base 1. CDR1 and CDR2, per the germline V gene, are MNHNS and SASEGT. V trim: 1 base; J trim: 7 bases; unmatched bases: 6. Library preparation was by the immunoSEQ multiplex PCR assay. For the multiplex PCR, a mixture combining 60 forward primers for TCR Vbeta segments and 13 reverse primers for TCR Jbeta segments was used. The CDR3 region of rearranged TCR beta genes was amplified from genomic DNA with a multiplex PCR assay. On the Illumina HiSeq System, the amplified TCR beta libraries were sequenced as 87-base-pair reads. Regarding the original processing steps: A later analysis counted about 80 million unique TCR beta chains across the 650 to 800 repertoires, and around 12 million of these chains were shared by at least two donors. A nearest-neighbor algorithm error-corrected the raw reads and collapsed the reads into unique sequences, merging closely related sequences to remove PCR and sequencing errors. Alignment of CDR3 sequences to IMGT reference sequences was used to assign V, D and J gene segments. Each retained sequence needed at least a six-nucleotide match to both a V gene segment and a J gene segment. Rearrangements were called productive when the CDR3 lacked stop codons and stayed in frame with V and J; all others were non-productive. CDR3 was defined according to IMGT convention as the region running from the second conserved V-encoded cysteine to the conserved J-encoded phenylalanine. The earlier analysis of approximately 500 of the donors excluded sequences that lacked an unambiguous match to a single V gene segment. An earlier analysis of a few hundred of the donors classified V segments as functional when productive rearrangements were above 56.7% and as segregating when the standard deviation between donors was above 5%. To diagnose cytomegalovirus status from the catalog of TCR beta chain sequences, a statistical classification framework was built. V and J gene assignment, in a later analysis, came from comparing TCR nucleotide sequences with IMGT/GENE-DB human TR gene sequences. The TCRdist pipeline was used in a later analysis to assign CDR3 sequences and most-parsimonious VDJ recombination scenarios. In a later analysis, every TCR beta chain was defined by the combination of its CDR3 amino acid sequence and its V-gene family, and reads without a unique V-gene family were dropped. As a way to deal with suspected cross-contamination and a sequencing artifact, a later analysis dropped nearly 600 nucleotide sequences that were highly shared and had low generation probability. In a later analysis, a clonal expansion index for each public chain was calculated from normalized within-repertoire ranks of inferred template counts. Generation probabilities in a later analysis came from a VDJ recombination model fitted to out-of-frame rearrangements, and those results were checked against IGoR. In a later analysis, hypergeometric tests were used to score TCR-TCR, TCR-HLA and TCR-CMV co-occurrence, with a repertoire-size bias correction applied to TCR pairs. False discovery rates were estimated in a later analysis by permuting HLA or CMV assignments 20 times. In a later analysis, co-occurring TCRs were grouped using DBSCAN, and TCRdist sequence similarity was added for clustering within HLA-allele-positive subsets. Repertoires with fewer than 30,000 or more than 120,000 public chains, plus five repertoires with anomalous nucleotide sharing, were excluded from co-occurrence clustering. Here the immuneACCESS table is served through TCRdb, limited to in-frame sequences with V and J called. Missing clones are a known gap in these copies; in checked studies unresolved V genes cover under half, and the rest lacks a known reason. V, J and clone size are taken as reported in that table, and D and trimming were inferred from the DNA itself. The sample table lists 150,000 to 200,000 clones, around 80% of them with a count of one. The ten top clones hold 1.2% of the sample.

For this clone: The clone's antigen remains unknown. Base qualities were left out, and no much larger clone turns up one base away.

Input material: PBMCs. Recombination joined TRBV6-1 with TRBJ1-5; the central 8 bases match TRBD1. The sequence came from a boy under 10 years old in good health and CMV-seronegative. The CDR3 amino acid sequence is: CASSEGSGGRQPQHF. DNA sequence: TGTGCCAGCAGTGAAGGGTCAGGGGGCAGGCAGCCCCAGCATTTT.